This entry is about one TCR beta chain. Its antigen is still unknown. One end of the junction fails to match germline, which may point to a read error. This entry is derived from a study of blood T cells in healthy people across ages. Study results and caveats: Naive T cell percentage showed a strong correlation with TCR beta diversity. Those diversity estimates obtained from one million T cells were thought to be underestimates.

Each donor was a healthy Caucasian individual from Russia, aged 6 to 90. There were at least 5.5 micrograms of total RNA extracted from every sample. Using a J-beta primer mix together with a sample-barcoded 5' primer, a second PCR was run for roughly 6 to 11 cycles. TCRdb ran MiXCR on the 5' RACE reads and lists one entry per CDR3 protein. The data contain about a million distinct CDR3 sequences, around 46% of them singletons. CDR3 length: 13 amino acids. Germline CDR1 KGHSH, CDR2 LQKENI. V usage is TRBV18 and J usage is TRBJ2-3, with no clear D. The sequencing sample was made of blood. The source of this sequence is a man younger than 45 in good health. The CDR3 coding sequence is TGTGCCGGCTCACCATCCGGCGCAGATACGCAGTATTTT. Translating it yields CAGSPSGADTQYF.